Presented here are 10 T cell receptor beta chains from one specimen sequenced in a study of blood T cell repertoires in COVID-19. Here immunoSEQ multiplex PCR was the method, and the copy in TCRdb shows in-frame clones only, minus some. The sample contains hundreds of thousands of clones, roughly 89% of which appear only once. The specimen sequenced was PBMCs or T cells enriched from blood (not recorded which). The receptors come from a man in his fifties or sixties who had recovered from COVID-19.

V gene TRBV12-3 or TRBV12-4 combines with J gene TRBJ1-2; no clear D gene. The CDR3 totals 13 residues. Trimming removed 2 bases from V and 6 bases from J, with 10 bases in between. The CDR3 loop reads CASSLSGYDGYTF. In DNA form, the CDR3 reads TGTGCCAGCAGTTTATCCGGGTATGATGGCTACACCTTC.

The chain carries TRBV7-2 and TRBJ2-6; possibly TRBD1 for D (6 bases). This CDR3 has 18 amino acids. CDR1 SGHTA and CDR2 FQGNSA come from the germline V gene. Trimming shortened V by 1 base and J by 2 bases, and 15 bases separated the two germline ends. The CDR3 nucleotides read TGTGCCAGCAGCTTAGGCAGGGGAACCCCTCCTGGGGCCAACGTCCTGACTTTC. It translates to CASSLGRGTPPGANVLTF.

The V gene is TRBV6-2 or TRBV6-3, the J gene TRBJ1-5; D might be TRBD1 (5 bases). Deletions cut 4 bases from V and 2 bases from J, with 9 bases between. This CDR3 spans 14 amino acids. CDR1 is MNHEY and CDR2 is SVGEGT in the germline V gene. DNA of the CDR3: TGTGCCAGCAGTTTTGCACAGGGCAATCAGCCCCAGCATTTT. As protein: CASSFAQGNQPQHF.

This chain uses TRBV11-2 with TRBJ2-3; TRBD1 aligns across 8 bases. The CDR3 is made up of 15 amino acids. Per germline, CDR1 SGHAT and CDR2 FQNNGV. Germline trimming cut 3 bases from V and 4 bases from J; bases unmatched to any gene: 6. The CDR3 protein is CASSFLQGGADTQYF. In nucleotides, the CDR3 is TGTGCCAGCAGCTTTCTACAGGGGGGAGCAGATACGCAGTATTTT.

The V gene is TRBV7-6, the J gene TRBJ1-3, with D perhaps TRBD1 (5 bases). Germline lookup yields CDR1 SGHVS and CDR2 FNYEAQ. This CDR3 is 13 amino acids long. V shed 4 bases and J shed 4 bases, with 8 bases lying between them. The CDR3 sequence: CASSSGGGNTIYF. The CDR3 nucleotides are TGTGCCAGCAGCTCCGGGGGAGGAAACACCATATATTTT.

This clone appeared a few times. Other DNA sequences in the same sample also yield this CDR3. The chain is built from TRBV28 and TRBJ2-7; 8 bases are a match to TRBD2. The CDR3 is 14 amino acids. CDR1 is MDHEN, CDR2 SYDVKM, per germline. V lost 3 bases, J lost 4 bases, and 5 bases stayed unmatched. The CDR3: CASSLLAGLYEQYF. The CDR3 bases are TGTGCCAGCAGTTTGCTAGCGGGTCTTTACGAGCAGTACTTC.

The V call is TRBV27, the J call TRBJ1-1; D uncertain. Trimming took 10 bases from V and 2 from J, leaving 8 bases between them. The CDR3 consists of 11 residues. Germline CDR1 is MNHEY and CDR2 is SMNVEV (reference sequence). The CDR3 sequence: CATQLNTEAFF. CDR3 nucleotides: TGTGCCACCCAACTAAACACTGAAGCTTTCTTT.

J is TRBJ1-5 and V is TRBV19; 7 nucleotides line up with TRBD1. This CDR3 comprises 16 residues. The junction had 10 bases not matched to a gene; V was cut back by 5 bases and J by 3 bases. Germline CDR1 LNHDA, CDR2 SQIVND (reference sequence). CDR3: CASSPRETGINQPQHF. CDR3 nucleotide sequence: TGTGCCAGTAGTCCCCGAGAGACAGGGATCAATCAGCCCCAGCATTTT.

The rearrangement uses TRBV18 and TRBJ1-4; 9 bases fit TRBD1. The CDR3 sequence is 16 residues long. J gave up 6 bases and V 0 bases, and 5 bases lay outside the gene matches. Germline assignment: CDR1 KGHSH and CDR2 LQKENI. CDR3 in DNA: TGTGCCAGCTCACCACCACAGGGGGCTGTGCATGAAAAACTGTTTTTT. Translation: CASSPPQGAVHEKLFF. Looking up the rest from reference TRBV18 and TRBJ1-4 gives the full variable domain: NAGVMQNPRHLVRRRGQEARLRCSPMKGHSHVYWYRQLPEEGLKFMVYLQKENIIDESGMPKERFSAEFPKEGPSILRIQQVVRGDSAAYFCASSPPQGAVHEKLFFGSGTQLSVL.

CDR3 protein: CAIKSTSGSYEQYF. In DNA, the CDR3 is TGTGCCATCAAATCGACTAGCGGCTCCTACGAGCAGTACTTC. The V and J genes are TRBV10-3 and TRBJ2-7; 9 bases agree with TRBD2. CDR3 size: 14 residues. Germline-derived CDR1 and CDR2 are ENHRY and SYGVKD. Trimming removed 7 bases from V and 0 bases from J; junction bases left unmatched: 4.